The rows below give T cell receptor beta chains drawn from one sample of a study of cytomegalovirus exposure and HLA in healthy donors. The assay was immunoSEQ multiplex PCR, and TCRdb's table has in-frame clones only and misses some. The sample includes around 150,000 clones, 60% to 85% of them seen just once. Sequenced sample: PBMCs. The receptors were sampled from a man aged 35 to 55 in good health and CMV-seronegative. CDR3s include the opening cysteine and the closing phenylalanine or tryptophan. D genes are given only for firm matches. Clone size, where shown, is once, few, many, or a class for clones that have expanded.

TGTGCCAGCAGTGAAGCTAGGGGTCTCGGTGAAAAACTGTTTTTT,CASSEARGLGEKLFF,-,-,TRBJ1-4,TRBV6-1
TGTGCCAGCAGTTCGGGGTCACTAGGGGGTTTTTGGGGTGAGCAGTTCTTC,CASSSGSLGGFWGEQFF,-,-,TRBJ2-1,TRBV28
TGTGCCAGCAGCTCACAGCAGGGGCGTGAGCAGTTCTTC,CASSSQQGREQFF,-,-,TRBJ2-1,TRBV7-9
TGCGCCAGCAGCCAAGAGCAACCGCATGGCGGAACCTATAATTCACCCCTCCACTTT,CASSQEQPHGGTYNSPLHF,-,-,TRBJ1-6,TRBV4-3
TGTGCCAGCAGCGTACTAGGGGCCACAGATACGCAGTATTTT,CASSVLGATDTQYF,-,once,TRBJ2-3,TRBV9
TGTGCCAGCAGCTTGGAACTTTCGACAGGGTCAAGGAGCTACACCTTC,CASSLELSTGSRSYTF,TRBD1,-,TRBJ1-2,TRBV5-5
TGTGCCAGTAGTATAGCAGGGGGCACCGGGGAGCTGTTTTTT,CASSIAGGTGELFF,TRBD1,once,TRBJ2-2,TRBV19
TGTGCCAGCAGGAGAGAGGGCGGGAACACCGGGGAGCTGTTTTTT,CASRREGGNTGELFF,-,few,TRBJ2-2,TRBV5-4
TGTGCCAGCAGCTTATATGGCGGTAACCAAGAGACCCAGTACTTC,CASSLYGGNQETQYF,-,-,TRBJ2-5,TRBV7-6
TGTGCCAGCAGTGAGGCGGGACAGGACACAGATACGCAGTATTTT,CASSEAGQDTDTQYF,TRBD1,-,TRBJ2-3,TRBV2
TGCAGTGGGACAGTTAATGAAAAACTGTTTTTT,CSGTVNEKLFF,-,-,TRBJ1-4,TRBV20-1
TGCGCCAGCAGCTTGGGCGGTAGCGGGAGTCCCTCTTCCTACGAGCAGTACTTC,CASSLGGSGSPSSYEQYF,TRBD2,-,TRBJ2-7,TRBV5-1
TGCAGTGCTTGGACAGGGGATGGCTACACCTTC,CSAWTGDGYTF,TRBD1,-,TRBJ1-2,TRBV20-1
TGTGCCAGTAGCCTTGACAGGGGCCTATCCTACGAGCAGTACTTC,CASSLDRGLSYEQYF,TRBD1,-,TRBJ2-7,TRBV19
TGCGCCAGCGGGGTGAGAGCGGGGGGCAGAGAGACCCAGTACTTC,CASGVRAGGRETQYF,TRBD2,few,TRBJ2-5,TRBV5-1
TGTGCCAGCAGCGATTATCCAAAGGGCCAGGGTTTATCACCTGAAGCTTTCTTT,CASSDYPKGQGLSPEAFF,-,few,TRBJ1-1,TRBV7-9
TGTGCCAGCAGTTACTCGCAGGGCGCCCCTAATTCACCCCTCCACTTT,CASSYSQGAPNSPLHF,-,-,TRBJ1-6,TRBV6-6
TGTGCCAGCAGTGCGCTAGCGGGAGCGTCCTCAGATACGCAGTATTTT,CASSALAGASSDTQYF,TRBD2,-,TRBJ2-3,TRBV28
TGTGCCAGCAGCTCTAGAGCGGTGCTAGCTGGAGGCACCTACAATGAGCAGTTCTTC,CASSSRAVLAGGTYNEQFF,-,-,TRBJ2-1,TRBV7-8
TGTGCCAGCAGCTTACCTAACGTAGCCTCACCCCTCCACTTT,CASSLPNVASPLHF,-,-,TRBJ1-6,TRBV7-9
TGCGCCAGCAGCTTGGAGAGGCGCTCCCCCTACGAGCAGTACTTC,CASSLERRSPYEQYF,-,-,TRBJ2-7,TRBV5-1
TGTGCCAGCAGCCGACAGGGAAGGAGCACAGATACGCAGTATTTT,CASSRQGRSTDTQYF,TRBD1,-,TRBJ2-3,TRBV14
TGCGCCAGCAGTTTAACGGGGTTTGGCTACACCTTC,CASSLTGFGYTF,-,-,TRBJ1-2,TRBV27